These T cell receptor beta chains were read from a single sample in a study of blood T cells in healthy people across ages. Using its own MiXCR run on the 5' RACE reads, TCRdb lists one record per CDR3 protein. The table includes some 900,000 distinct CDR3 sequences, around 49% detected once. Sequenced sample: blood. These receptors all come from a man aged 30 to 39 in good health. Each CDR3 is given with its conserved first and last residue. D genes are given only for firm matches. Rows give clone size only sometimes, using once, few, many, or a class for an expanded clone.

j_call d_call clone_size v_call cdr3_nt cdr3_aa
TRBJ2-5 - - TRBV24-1 TGTGCCACCAGTGATCCGCAGCGTGGCAGCCAAGAGACCCAGTACTTC CATSDPQRGSQETQYF
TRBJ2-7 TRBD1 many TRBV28 TGTGCCAGCAGCTCGGGACAGATCTACGAGCAGTACTTC CASSSGQIYEQYF
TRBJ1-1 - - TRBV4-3 TGCGCCAGCAGCCAAGAACGGGGGCAGGAAGCTTTCTTT CASSQERGQEAFF
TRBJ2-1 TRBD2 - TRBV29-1 TGCAGCGTTGATCAGTTAGCGGGGCACAATGAGCAGTTCTTC CSVDQLAGHNEQFF
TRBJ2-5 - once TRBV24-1 TGTGCCACCAGGGAGCGACAGCTACAAGAGACCCAGTACTTC CATRERQLQETQYF
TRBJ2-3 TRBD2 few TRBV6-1 TGTGCCCGCAGTGTCAGCTTAGCGGGGGGCAGCACAGATACGCAGTATTTT CARSVSLAGGSTDTQYF
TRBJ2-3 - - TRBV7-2 TGTGCCAGCAGTCGAGGACGAGGAGGCGCAGATACGCAGTATTTT CASSRGRGGADTQYF
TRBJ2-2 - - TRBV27 TGTGCCAGCAGTGCAGCCCTTTTGCCCGGGGAGCTGTTTTTT CASSAALLPGELFF
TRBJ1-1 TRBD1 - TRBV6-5 TGTGTCAGCAGTTACTCCGGGACAGCTGAAGCTTTCTTT CVSSYSGTAEAFF
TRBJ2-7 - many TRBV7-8 TGTGCCAGCAGCCCCTTAGCTCACTACGAGCAGTACTTC CASSPLAHYEQYF
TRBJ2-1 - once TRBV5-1 TGCGCCAGCAGCTTGGGACAGGTTTACAATGGGCAGTTCTTC CASSLGQVYNGQFF
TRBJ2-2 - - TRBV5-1 TGCGCCAGCAGCTTAGGTGTTTCGGGGTCGTCCGGGGAGCTGTTTTTT CASSLGVSGSSGELFF
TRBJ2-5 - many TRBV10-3 TGTGCCATCAGGAAACAGGGAGAAGAGACCCAGTACTTC CAIRKQGEETQYF
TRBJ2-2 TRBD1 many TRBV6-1 TGTGCCAGCAGTGAGGGGACAGGAGACACCGGGGAGCTGTTTTTT CASSEGTGDTGELFF
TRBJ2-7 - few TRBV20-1 TGCAGTGCTAGAGTCCCCCCCAGGGACTACGAGCAGTACTTC CSARVPPRDYEQYF
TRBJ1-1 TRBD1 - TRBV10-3 TGTGCCAGCTCGGACAGGGGAGACACTGAAGCTTTCTTT CASSDRGDTEAFF
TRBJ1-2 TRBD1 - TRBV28 TGTGCCAGCAGAGGGACAGGGACGAGGTATGGCTACACCTTC CASRGTGTRYGYTF
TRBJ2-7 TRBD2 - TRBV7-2 TGTGCCAGCAGCTCAACGCGGGCGGGGGGGTTAGACGAGCAGTACTTC CASSSTRAGGLDEQYF
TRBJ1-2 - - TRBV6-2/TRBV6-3 TGTGCCGGCAGTTACTCCCCGGGAGCTACTCGTTATGGCTACACCTTC CAGSYSPGATRYGYTF
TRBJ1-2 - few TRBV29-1 TGCAGCGTTAAAGGGACGGAGAACTATGGCTACACCTTC CSVKGTENYGYTF
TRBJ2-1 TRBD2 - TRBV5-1 TGCGCCAGCAGCCTGAACGGACTAGCGGGGCTCTCCTACAATGAGCAGTTCTTC CASSLNGLAGLSYNEQFF
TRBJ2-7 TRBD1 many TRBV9 TGTGCCAGCAGCGGGACAGGGGGCCACGAGCAGTACTTC CASSGTGGHEQYF
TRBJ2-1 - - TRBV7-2 TGTGCCAGCAGCTTAGAGTGGTCCCCCGGTGAGCAGTTCTTC CASSLEWSPGEQFF
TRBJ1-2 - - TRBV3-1 TGTGCCAGCAGCCAAGTATCGCAGGCTAACTATGGCTACACCTTC CASSQVSQANYGYTF
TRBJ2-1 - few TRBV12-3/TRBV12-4 TGTGCCAGCAGTTCGATACTAGCCCATGAGCAGTTCTTC CASSSILAHEQFF
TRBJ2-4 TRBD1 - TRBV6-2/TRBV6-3 TGTGCCAGCAGTCGCCCCGGGACAGATAAAAACATTCAGTACTTC CASSRPGTDKNIQYF
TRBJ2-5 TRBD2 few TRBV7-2 TGTGCCAGCAGCATGACTAGCGGGGGGGCTGAGACCCAGTACTTC CASSMTSGGAETQYF
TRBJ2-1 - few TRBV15 TGTGCCACCAGCAGAGTATTGGGTGAGCAGTTCTTC CATSRVLGEQFF
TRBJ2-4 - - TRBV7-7 TGTGCTAGCAGCTTAGTCCGACAAGGCATTCAGTACTTC CASSLVRQGIQYF